This TCR beta chain stems from a study of shared clonotypes between healthy human individuals. Study information: For every donor, three CD4 naive, three CD4 memory, two CD8 naive and one CD8 memory plates were used. Overall study results and limits: Inspection by rarefaction showed sorted-subset sequencing to be incomplete despite large depth. Generation probabilities were higher for clonotypes shared across all four sorted-subset donors than for unshared ones. The donor pool, a small one, limited the genetic and exposure-history diversity represented.

Per the germline V gene, CDR1 is SEHNR and CDR2 is FQNEAQ (reference sequence). V was cut by 5 bases and J by 9 bases, with 20 bases left in between. CDR3 length equals 15 residues. On this clone itself: The antigen remains unidentified.

Some clones are missing from TCRdb's copy, which holds only in-frame ones; the method was immunoSEQ multiplex PCR. The data contain over 2 million clones, about 90% of them singletons. The gene calls are TRBV7-9 and TRBJ2-1, with D maybe TRBD2 (5 bases). The receptor comes from a man between 18 and 29 years old in good health. Some clones in this sample may be carry-over from other donors' samples. Sequencing was performed on naive CD4+ T cells from PBMCs. Subset denoted: CD45RA+ positively selected. The DNA of the CDR3 is TGTGCCAGCAGCCACCCGGGGTTAGGATCGGGTGAGCAGTTCTTC. It encodes CASSHPGLGSGEQFF. Combining the CDR3 with reference TRBV7-9 and TRBJ2-1 gives the whole variable domain DTGVSQNPRHKITKRGQNVTFRCDPISEHNRLYWYRQTLGQGPEFLTYFQNEAQLEKSRLLSDRFSAERPKGSFSTLEIQRTEQGDSAMYLCASSHPGLGSGEQFFGPGTRLTVL.